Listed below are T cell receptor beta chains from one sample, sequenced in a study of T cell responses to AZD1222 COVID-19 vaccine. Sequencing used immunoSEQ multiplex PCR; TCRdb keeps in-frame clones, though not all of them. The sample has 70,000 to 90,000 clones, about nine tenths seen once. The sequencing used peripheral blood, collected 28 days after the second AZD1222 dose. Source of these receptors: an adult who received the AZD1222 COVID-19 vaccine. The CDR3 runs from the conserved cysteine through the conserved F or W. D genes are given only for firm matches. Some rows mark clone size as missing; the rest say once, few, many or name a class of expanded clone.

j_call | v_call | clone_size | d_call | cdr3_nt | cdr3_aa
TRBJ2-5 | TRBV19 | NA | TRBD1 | TGTGCCAGTAGTCCTCCGACAGGGGAGGCGACCCAGTACTTC | CASSPPTGEATQYF
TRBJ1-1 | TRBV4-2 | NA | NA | TGTGCCAGCAGCCAAAGGTCGCAGGGAGGATCCAACACTGAAGCTTTCTTT | CASSQRSQGGSNTEAFF
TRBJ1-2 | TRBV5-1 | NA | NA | TGCGCCAGCAGCCCTGCAGGGACACTAACCTACACCTTC | CASSPAGTLTYTF
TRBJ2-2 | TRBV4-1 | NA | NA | TGCGCCAGCAGCCAAGGTTGGAGGACCGGGGAGCTGTTTTTT | CASSQGWRTGELFF
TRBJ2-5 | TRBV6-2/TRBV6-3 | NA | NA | TGTGCCAGCAGTTACTCTGGGGGACGGTGGACCCAGTACTTC | CASSYSGGRWTQYF
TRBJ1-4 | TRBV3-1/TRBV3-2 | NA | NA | TGTGCCAGCAGCCAATCAGGAGGGAATGAAAAACTGTTTTTT | CASSQSGGNEKLFF
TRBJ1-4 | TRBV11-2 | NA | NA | TGTGCCAGCCTAGAGGATGGTGAAAAACTGTTTTTT | CASLEDGEKLFF
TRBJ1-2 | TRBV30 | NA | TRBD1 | TGTGCCTGGTACAGGGGTATCCGGTATGGCTACACCTTC | CAWYRGIRYGYTF
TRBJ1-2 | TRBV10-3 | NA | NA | TGTGCCATCAACTCGGCCCGGGGTGGTGGCTACACCTTC | CAINSARGGGYTF
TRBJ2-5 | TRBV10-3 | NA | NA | TGTGCCATCAGTGAGTCGAGCAGGGGCTACCAAGAGACCCAGTACTTC | CAISESSRGYQETQYF
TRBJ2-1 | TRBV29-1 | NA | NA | TGCAGCGTAGGGGGGTCCGGCAATGAGCAGTTCTTC | CSVGGSGNEQFF
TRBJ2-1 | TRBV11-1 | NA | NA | TGTGCCAGCAGCTTAGAAACGGGGGACAATGAGCAGTTCTTC | CASSLETGDNEQFF
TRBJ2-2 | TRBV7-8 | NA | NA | TGTGCCAGCAGGAGACTAGTCGACACCGGGGAGCTGTTTTTT | CASRRLVDTGELFF
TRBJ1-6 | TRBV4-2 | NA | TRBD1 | TGTGCCAGCTCAGGCCAGGGGGAGAATTCACCCCTCCACTTT | CASSGQGENSPLHF
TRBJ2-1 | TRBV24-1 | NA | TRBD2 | TGTGCCACCAGTGCTACTAGCGGGAGGCTGGAGCAGTTCTTC | CATSATSGRLEQFF
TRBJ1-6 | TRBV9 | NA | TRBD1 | TGTGCCAGCAGCGTAGCGGGACAGGGTAATTCACCCCTCCACTTT | CASSVAGQGNSPLHF
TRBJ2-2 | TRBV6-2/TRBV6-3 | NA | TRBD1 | TGTGCCAGCAGTCGCGACAGGGTGAACACCGGGGAGCTGTTTTTT | CASSRDRVNTGELFF
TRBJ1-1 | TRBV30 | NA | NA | TGTGCCTGGAGCCTTTCGGGGGGAATTGCTTTCTTT | CAWSLSGGIAFF
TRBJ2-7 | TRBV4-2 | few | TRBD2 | TGTGCCAGCAGCCGGCAGACTAGCGGGGGGGACGAGCAGTACTTC | CASSRQTSGGDEQYF
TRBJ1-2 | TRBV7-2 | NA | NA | TGTGCCAGCAGCTTAGGATCGGTAGGCGATGGCTACACCTTC | CASSLGSVGDGYTF
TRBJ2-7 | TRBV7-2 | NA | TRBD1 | TGTGCCAGCAGCTTAGGGCAGGGGGCGGTCGAGCAGTACTTC | CASSLGQGAVEQYF
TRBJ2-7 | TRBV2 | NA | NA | TGTGCCAGCAACAGGGTTTTAAACGAGCAGTACTTC | CASNRVLNEQYF
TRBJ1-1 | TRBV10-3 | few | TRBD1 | TGTGCCATCAGCGCTAAAGACAGGGGGGGGCTTGAAGCTTTCTTT | CAISAKDRGGLEAFF
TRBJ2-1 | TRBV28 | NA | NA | TGTGCCAGCAGTTTGACAGGCCTGGCCTACAATGAGCAGTTCTTC | CASSLTGLAYNEQFF
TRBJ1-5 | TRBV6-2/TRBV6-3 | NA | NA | TGTGCCAGCAGTCCCTACAGGGATCAGCCCCAGCATTTT | CASSPYRDQPQHF
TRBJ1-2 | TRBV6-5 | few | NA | TGTGCCAGCACAGGAACGACAAACTATGGCTACACCTTC | CASTGTTNYGYTF
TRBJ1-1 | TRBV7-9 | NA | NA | TGTGCCAGCAGCCGGGCAGGATCGGGTCGAATCGGGATCTCTGAAGCTTTCTTT | CASSRAGSGRIGISEAFF
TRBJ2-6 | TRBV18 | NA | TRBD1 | TGTGCCAGCTCACCGGTAAACACAGGGGGCTCTGGGGCCAACGTCCTGACTTTC | CASSPVNTGGSGANVLTF
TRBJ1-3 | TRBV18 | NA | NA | TGTGCCAGCTCACCCACGGATGGGGGCTCTGGAAACACCATATATTTT | CASSPTDGGSGNTIYF
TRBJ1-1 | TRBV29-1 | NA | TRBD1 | TGCAGCGTTGTCACTGACAGGGCCAACACTGAAGCTTTCTTT | CSVVTDRANTEAFF
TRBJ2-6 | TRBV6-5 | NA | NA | TGTGCCAGCAGCGGGGCAGCAAAAGCCTTTTTC | CASSGAAKAFF
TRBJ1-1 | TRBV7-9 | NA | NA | TGTGCCAGCAGCTCTTCACAGAACACTGAAGCTTTCTTT | CASSSSQNTEAFF
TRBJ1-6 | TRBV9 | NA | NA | TGTGCCAGCAGCGTAGGGCCGGGCGGCAATTCACCCCTCCACTTT | CASSVGPGGNSPLHF
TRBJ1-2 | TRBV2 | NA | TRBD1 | TGTGCCAGCAGTGGGGACAGGAAACTTTATGGCTACACCTTC | CASSGDRKLYGYTF
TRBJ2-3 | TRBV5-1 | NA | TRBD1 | TGCGCCAGCAGCCCGACAGGGGGCCCACGTGGAGATACGCAGTATTTT | CASSPTGGPRGDTQYF
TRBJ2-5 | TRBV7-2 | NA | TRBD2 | TGTGCCAGCAGCCACACACCGGGACTAGCGGGGGGGCAGGAGACCCAGTACTTC | CASSHTPGLAGGQETQYF
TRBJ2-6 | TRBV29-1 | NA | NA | TGCAGCGTTGTAGGTGCTGGGGCCAACGTCCTGACTTTC | CSVVGAGANVLTF
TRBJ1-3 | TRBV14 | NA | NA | TGTGCCAGCAGCCAACGGGACGGACTAAACACCATATATTTT | CASSQRDGLNTIYF
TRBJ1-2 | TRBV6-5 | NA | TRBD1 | TGTGCCAGCAACGACAGGGCAGATGGCTACACCTTC | CASNDRADGYTF
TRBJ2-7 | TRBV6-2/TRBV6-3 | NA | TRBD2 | TGTGCCAGCAGCCGGACTAGCGGGGGGGTTCCGGCCTCCTACGAGCAGTACTTC | CASSRTSGGVPASYEQYF
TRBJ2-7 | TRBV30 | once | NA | TGTGCCTGGAGCGTCAAAGGGTCGCAGTACTTC | CAWSVKGSQYF
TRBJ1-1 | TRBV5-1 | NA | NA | TGCGCCAGCAGCTTGGACGGACGCCCCTTGAGCACTGAAGCTTTCTTT | CASSLDGRPLSTEAFF
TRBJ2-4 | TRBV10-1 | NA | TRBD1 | TGCGCCAGCAGCGACGGGACAGGGAGGGAGTTTCAGTACTTC | CASSDGTGREFQYF
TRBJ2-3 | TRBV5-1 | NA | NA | TGCGCCAGCAGGGACGCTAGCACAGATACGCAGTATTTT | CASRDASTDTQYF
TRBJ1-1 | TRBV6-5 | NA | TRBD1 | TGTGCCAGCAGTCCCAGGGACAGGGAAGCTTTCTTT | CASSPRDREAFF
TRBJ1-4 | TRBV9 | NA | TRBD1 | TGTGCCAGCAGCCCTCGGACAGGGGCTAATGAAAAACTGTTTTTT | CASSPRTGANEKLFF
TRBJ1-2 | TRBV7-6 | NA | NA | TGTGCCAGCAGCTTACACGCGGGGATTGGGGACACCTCTAACTATGGCTACACCTTC | CASSLHAGIGDTSNYGYTF
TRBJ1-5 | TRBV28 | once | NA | TGTGCCAGCAGGGGGGGGGCTAGCAATCAGCCCCAGCATTTT | CASRGGASNQPQHF
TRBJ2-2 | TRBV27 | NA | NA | TGTGCCAGCAGTGAGGCGGGGAACACCGGGGAGCTGTTTTTT | CASSEAGNTGELFF
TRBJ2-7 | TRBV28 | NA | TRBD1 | TGTGCCAGCATAGGGGACAGGGAGGTCTACGAGCAGTACTTC | CASIGDREVYEQYF
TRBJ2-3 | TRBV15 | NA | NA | TGTGCCACCAGCGGAGGGGGGATTACGCAGTATTTT | CATSGGGITQYF